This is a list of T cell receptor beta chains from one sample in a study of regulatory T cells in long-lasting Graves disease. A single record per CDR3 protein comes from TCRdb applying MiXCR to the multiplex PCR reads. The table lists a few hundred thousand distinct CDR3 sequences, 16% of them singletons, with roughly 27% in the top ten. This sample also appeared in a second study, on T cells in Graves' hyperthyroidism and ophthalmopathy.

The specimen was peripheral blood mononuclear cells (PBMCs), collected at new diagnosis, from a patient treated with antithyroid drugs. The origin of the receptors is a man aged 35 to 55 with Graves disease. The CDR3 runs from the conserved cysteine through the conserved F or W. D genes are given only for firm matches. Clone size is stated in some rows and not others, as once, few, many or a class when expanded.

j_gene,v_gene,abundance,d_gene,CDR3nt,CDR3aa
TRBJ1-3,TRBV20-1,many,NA,TGCAGTGCTAGGCGCAGTTTAAGCTCTGGAAACACCATATATTTT,CSARRSLSSGNTIYF
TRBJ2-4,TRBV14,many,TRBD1,TGTGCCAGCAGTCAAGGACAGGGGATTTGGAACATTCAGTACTTC,CASSQGQGIWNIQYF
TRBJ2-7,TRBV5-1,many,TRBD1,TGCGCCAGCAGCTTGGCCTTATCCCCGACAGGGATCAACGAGCAGTACTTC,CASSLALSPTGINEQYF
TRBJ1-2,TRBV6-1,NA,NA,TGTGCCAGCAGCCCTCATGGGGGCACGGTCTATGGCTACACCTTC,CASSPHGGTVYGYTF
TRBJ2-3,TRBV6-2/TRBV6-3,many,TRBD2,TGTGCCAGCAGTGCATTAATTAATCCGGGGGGGGCAGATACGCAGTATTTT,CASSALINPGGADTQYF
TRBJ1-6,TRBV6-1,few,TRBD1,TGTGCCAGCAGTGAAGACGCAGGGGGCTACTCACCCCTCCACTTT,CASSEDAGGYSPLHF
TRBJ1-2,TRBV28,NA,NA,TGTGCCAGCCTCCCTAGCCTGGACAGTGAAACCTATGGCTACACCTTC,CASLPSLDSETYGYTF
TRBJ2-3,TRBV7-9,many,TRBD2,TGTGCCAGCAGCCCCGCTAGCGGGGGACCCACAGATACGCAGTATTTT,CASSPASGGPTDTQYF
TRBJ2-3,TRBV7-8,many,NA,TGTGCCAGCAGCTCGGGGGCGGTAGATACGCAGTATTTT,CASSSGAVDTQYF
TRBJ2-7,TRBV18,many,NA,TGTGCCAGCTCACCGGGGCTGTGGGAGCAGTACTTC,CASSPGLWEQYF
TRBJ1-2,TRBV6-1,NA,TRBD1,TGTGCCAGCAGTACGTCAGGGGGCAGCTATGGCTACACCTTC,CASSTSGGSYGYTF
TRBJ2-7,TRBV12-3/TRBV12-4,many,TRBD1,TGTGCCAGCAGTTCGCTCCTCAGGGGGAGCTCCTACGAGCAGTACTTC,CASSSLLRGSSYEQYF
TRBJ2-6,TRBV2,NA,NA,TGTGCCAGAAACAGGGCCGGGAGGGGGGCCAACGTCCTGACTTTC,CARNRAGRGANVLTF
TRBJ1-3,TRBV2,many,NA,TGTGCCAGCCAGCCACACGACTCTGGAAACACCATATATTTT,CASQPHDSGNTIYF
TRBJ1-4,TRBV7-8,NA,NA,TGTGCCAGCAGCCCCCCGACAGTTAATGAAAAACTGTTTTTT,CASSPPTVNEKLFF
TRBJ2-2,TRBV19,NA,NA,TGTGCCAGTCGGCCGGCGGGGGCGGACACCGGGGAGCTGTTTTTT,CASRPAGADTGELFF
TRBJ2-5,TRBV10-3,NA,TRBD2,TGTGCCATCAATCGGGGGGGGGGAGAGAGCCAAGAGACCCAGTACTTC,CAINRGGGESQETQYF
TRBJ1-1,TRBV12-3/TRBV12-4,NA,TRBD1,TGTGCCAGCACCATTACCGGGACAGGGGCGCGCACTGAAGCTTTCTTT,CASTITGTGARTEAFF
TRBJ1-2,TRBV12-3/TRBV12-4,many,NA,TGTGCCAGCAGTTACAGGCTTGACAACTATGGCTACACCTTC,CASSYRLDNYGYTF
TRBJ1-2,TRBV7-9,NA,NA,TGTGCCAGCAGCGTCAGCGGTGGCGGTGGGAACTATGGCTACACCTTC,CASSVSGGGGNYGYTF
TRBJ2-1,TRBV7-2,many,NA,TGTGCCAGCAGCTTTACAGCGGCTAGCTCCTACAATGAGCAGTTCTTC,CASSFTAASSYNEQFF
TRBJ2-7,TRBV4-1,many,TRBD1,TGCGCCAGCAGCCACCTAGGGACAGGGAACGAGCAGTACTTC,CASSHLGTGNEQYF
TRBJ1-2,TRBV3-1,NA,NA,TGTGCCAGCAGCAATCGGTATGACTATGGCTACACCTTC,CASSNRYDYGYTF
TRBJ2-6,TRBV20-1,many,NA,TGCAGTGCTAGAGTCCGAACTGGGGCCAACGTCCTGACTTTC,CSARVRTGANVLTF
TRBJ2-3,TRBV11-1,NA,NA,TGTGCCAGCAGCTTAGGATACTGGGGTAGCACAGATACGCAGTATTTT,CASSLGYWGSTDTQYF
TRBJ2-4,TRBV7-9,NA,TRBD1,TGTGCCAGCAGCTTTACGGACAGGGGCGGCAACATTCAGTACTTC,CASSFTDRGGNIQYF
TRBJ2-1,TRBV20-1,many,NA,TGCAGTGCTAGAGAGGGGGGACTTGCCAATGAGCAGTTCTTC,CSAREGGLANEQFF
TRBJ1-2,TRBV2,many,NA,TGTGCCAGCAGCCCGGGGGTTGGGTATGGCTACACCTTC,CASSPGVGYGYTF
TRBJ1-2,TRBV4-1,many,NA,TGCGCCAGCAGCCAAGCCCCTTCAGCTAACTATGGCTACACCTTC,CASSQAPSANYGYTF
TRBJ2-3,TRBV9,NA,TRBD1,TGTGCCAGCAGCCCCCGGGGACAGGGGGCGGGAGATACGCAGTATTTT,CASSPRGQGAGDTQYF
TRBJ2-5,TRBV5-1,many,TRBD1,TGCGCCAGCAGCTCCCTACAGGGGACCGGGCAGACCCAGTACTTC,CASSSLQGTGQTQYF
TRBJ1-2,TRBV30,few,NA,TGTGCCTGGACGCGGGGGACCGGGGATGGCTACACCTTC,CAWTRGTGDGYTF
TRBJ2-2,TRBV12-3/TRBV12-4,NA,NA,TGTGCCAGCAGCGCCCGGACGAGGACCGGGGAGCTGTTTTTT,CASSARTRTGELFF
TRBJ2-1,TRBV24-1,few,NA,TGTGCCACCAGTGAACACCCGACTAGGGGGGGTTACAATGAGCAGTTCTTC,CATSEHPTRGGYNEQFF
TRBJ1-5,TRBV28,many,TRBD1,TGTGCCAGCAGTCAGGACAGGGAGGGAGATCAGCCCCAGCATTTT,CASSQDREGDQPQHF
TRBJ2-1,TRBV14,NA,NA,TGTGCCAGCAGCCAAGGGGGGGGCCCCTACAATGAGCAGTTCTTC,CASSQGGGPYNEQFF
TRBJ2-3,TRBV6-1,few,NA,TGTGCCAGCAGTACCCGAGGCAGGGGCAGCACAGATACGCAGTATTTT,CASSTRGRGSTDTQYF
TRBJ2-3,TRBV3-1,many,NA,TGTGCCAGCAGCCAGCTAGGAACCCCCGGGATAGATACGCAGTATTTT,CASSQLGTPGIDTQYF
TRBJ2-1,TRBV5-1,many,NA,TGCGCCAGCAGCGAGACCAGGGGAAGGCCCTACAATGAGCAGTTCTTC,CASSETRGRPYNEQFF
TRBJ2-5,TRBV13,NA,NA,TGTGCCAGCAGCTTATTAGGAGGAGAGACCCAGTACTTC,CASSLLGGETQYF
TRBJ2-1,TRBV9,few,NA,TGTGCCAGCAGCGTAGAGGCTTCCTACAATGAGCAGTTCTTC,CASSVEASYNEQFF
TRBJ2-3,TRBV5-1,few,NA,TGTGCCAGCAGCGTGGAGGGATTGGCAGATACGCAGTATTTT,CASSVEGLADTQYF
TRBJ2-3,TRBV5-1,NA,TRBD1,TGCGCCAGCACCATAGGACAGGGGGCGGGAGATACGCAGTATTTT,CASTIGQGAGDTQYF
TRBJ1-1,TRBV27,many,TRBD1,TGTGCCAGCCGACGGACAGGGATGAACACTGAAGCTTTCTTT,CASRRTGMNTEAFF
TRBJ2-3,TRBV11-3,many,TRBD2,TGTGCCAGCAGCTCCCGACTAGCGGGGGCCATAGATACGCAGTATTTT,CASSSRLAGAIDTQYF
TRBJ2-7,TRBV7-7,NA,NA,TGTGCTAGCAGCTCACACCCCGGGCCTTACGAGCAGTACTTC,CASSSHPGPYEQYF
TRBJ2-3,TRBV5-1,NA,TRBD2,TGCGCCAGCAGCTTGCCCTTAGCGGGGGGTTCCGATACGCAGTATTTT,CASSLPLAGGSDTQYF
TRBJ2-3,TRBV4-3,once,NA,TGCGCCAGCAGCCAAGTTCCGGGGGCAGGTGATACGCAGTATTTT,CASSQVPGAGDTQYF
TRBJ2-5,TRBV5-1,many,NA,TGCGCCAGCAGCTTGGGGCCACTGGAGACCCAGTACTTC,CASSLGPLETQYF
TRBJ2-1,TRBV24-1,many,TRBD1,TGTGCCACCAGTGCAGGGGGCGGTGGGAATGAGCAGTTCTTC,CATSAGGGGNEQFF
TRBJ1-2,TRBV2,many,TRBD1,TGTGCCAGCAGCGTGGGACAGTCTGATGGCTACACCTTC,CASSVGQSDGYTF
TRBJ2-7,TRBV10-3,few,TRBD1,TGTGCCATCAGTGGGACAGACAGGGGGTCCTACGAGCAGTACTTC,CAISGTDRGSYEQYF
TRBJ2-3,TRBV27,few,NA,TGTGCCAGCAGTTCCCAAATTTCTACGCAGTATTTT,CASSSQISTQYF
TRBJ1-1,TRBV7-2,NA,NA,TGTGCCAGCAAGCGGACAGTCTCGAACACTGAAGCTTTCTTT,CASKRTVSNTEAFF
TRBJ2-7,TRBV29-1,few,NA,TGCAGCGTTGAAGGTGCAGGGTTCGAGCAGTACTTC,CSVEGAGFEQYF
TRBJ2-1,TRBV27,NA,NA,TGTGCCAGCAGTTTACAGGGGGGAAGCTCCTACAATGAGCAGTTCTTC,CASSLQGGSSYNEQFF